The next 19 T cell receptor beta chains were all read from a single sample in a study of T cell responses to AZD1222 COVID-19 vaccine. Some clones are missing from TCRdb's copy, which holds only in-frame ones; the method was immunoSEQ multiplex PCR. The sample consists of about 170,000 clones, approximately 95% of them appearing once. Sequencing used peripheral blood, obtained on day 0 of AZD1222 vaccination. These receptor sequences come from an adult in good health.

This chain uses TRBV19 with TRBJ1-6, with 7 nucleotides matching TRBD1. V trimming: 9 bases; J trimming: 10 bases; junction bases outside the gene matches: 15. Germline CDR1 and CDR2: LNHDA and SQIVND (reference sequence). The length of the CDR3 is 15 residues. This chain's CDR3 is CASHLGQVGGSPLHF. The CDR3 DNA follows: TGTGCCAGCCACCTCGGACAGGTAGGAGGGTCACCCCTCCACTTT. Looking up the rest from reference TRBV19 and TRBJ1-6 gives the full variable domain: DGGITQSPKYLFRKEGQNVTLSCEQNLNHDAMYWYRQDPGQGLRLIYYSQIVNDFQKGDIAEGYSVSREKKESFPLTVTSAQKNPTAFYLCASHLGQVGGSPLHFGNGTRLTVT.

The V gene is TRBV28, the J gene TRBJ2-1; weak D call: TRBD2 (5 bases). Germline V gene data show CDR1 as MDHEN and CDR2 as SYDVKM. V lost 3 bases, J lost 0 bases, and 12 bases lay in between. The length of the CDR3 is 16 residues. CDR3 nucleotides: TGTGCCAGCAGTTTTCTCGCGGGTAGCTCCTACAATGAGCAGTTCTTC. This translates into CASSFLAGSSYNEQFF.

This chain connects TRBV6-6 to TRBJ2-7; D is perhaps TRBD1 (6 bases). Germline V lookup: CDR1 MNHNY, CDR2 SVGAGI (reference sequence). V shed 4 bases and J shed 3 bases, with 16 bases lying between them. This CDR3 contains 15 residues. This CDR3 reads CASSFTQGAIYEQYF. CDR3 DNA sequence: TGTGCCAGCAGTTTCACACAGGGAGCCATCTACGAGCAGTACTTC.

In the case of this clone: This CDR3 is also generated by other DNA sequences in the sample. The CDR3 reads CASSSGTAGNTIYF. The DNA for the CDR3 is TGTGCCAGCAGTTCCGGGACAGCTGGAAACACCATATATTTT. V is TRBV6-5 and J is TRBJ1-3; 7 nucleotides align to TRBD1. The CDR3 sequence is 14 residues long. With V trimmed by 4 bases and J by 2 bases, 2 bases remained unmatched. Germline values: CDR1 MNHEY, CDR2 SVGAGI.

The chain combines TRBV5-6 with TRBJ1-1, with TRBD1 matching over 8 bases. Trimming removed 0 bases from V and 2 bases from J; junction bases left unmatched: 6. Looked up from germline, CDR1 is SGHDT and CDR2 is YYEEEE. CDR3 length: 16 amino acids. The CDR3 reads CASSLARTGINTEAFF. CDR3 bases: TGTGCCAGCAGCTTGGCTCGGACAGGGATTAACACTGAAGCTTTCTTT.

The chain is built from TRBV19 and TRBJ1-1; 7 positions agree with TRBD1. This CDR3 has 13 residues. The V segment lost 6 bases and the J segment 4 bases; nucleotides outside the gene matches: 5. Germline V gene sequence: CDR1 LNHDA, CDR2 SQIVND (reference sequence). CDR3: CASSVYRGTEAFF. The CDR3, as DNA: TGTGCCAGTAGCGTTTACAGGGGCACTGAAGCTTTCTTT.

The genes are TRBV5-5 and TRBJ2-2; 9 bases map to TRBD1. CDR1 and CDR2 from the germline V gene are SGHKS and YYEKEE (reference sequence). V lost 2 bases to trimming and J lost 5 bases; unmatched junction nucleotides: 4. The CDR3 spans 15 residues. DNA for the CDR3: TGTGCCAGCAGCTTACAGGGGGCGAGTACCGGGGAGCTGTTTTTT. This translates into CASSLQGASTGELFF.

The V gene is TRBV19, the J gene TRBJ1-2; D is ambiguous. Germline CDR1 reads LNHDA; CDR2 reads SQIVND (reference sequence). The germline V and J ends were trimmed by 0 bases and 2 bases, with 4 bases remaining between them. CDR3 length: 13 amino acids. CDR3 DNA sequence: TGTGCCAGTAGTATAGAGGGAAACTATGGCTACACCTTC. Encoded protein: CASSIEGNYGYTF.

The chain recombines TRBV18 with TRBJ2-7; D not resolved. Germline V gene lookup returns CDR1 KGHSH and CDR2 LQKENI. V was clipped by 2 bases and J by 6 bases, with 14 bases between them. This CDR3 has 14 residues. The CDR3 is CASSPIPRSGEQYF. CDR3 in DNA: TGTGCCAGCTCACCAATCCCTCGGTCCGGCGAGCAGTACTTC.

The chain couples TRBV5-1 to TRBJ2-2, with no clear D. V shed 1 base and J shed 2 bases, with 9 bases lying between them. CDR3 length: 15 residues. Germline values: CDR1 SGHRS, CDR2 YFSETQ. In nucleotides, the CDR3 is TGCGCCAGCAGCTTGCGACACGCTAACACCGGGGAGCTGTTTTTT. This translates into CASSLRHANTGELFF.

This clone came up once. This sequence joins TRBV30 and TRBJ2-7; the D gene is possibly TRBD1 (6 bases). V lost 7 bases to trimming and J lost 3 bases, with 16 bases between them. Per germline, CDR1 GTSNPN and CDR2 SVGIG (reference sequence). CDR3 length: 13 residues. Here the CDR3 DNA reads TGTGCCTTTTCTACAGGGATCGGCTACGAGCAGTACTTC. This codes for CAFSTGIGYEQYF.

This chain uses TRBV15 with TRBJ1-1; D gene uncertain. Trimming shortened V by 3 bases and J by 0 bases, and 11 bases separated the two germline ends. Germline V gives CDR1 LNHNV, CDR2 YYDKDF (reference sequence). This CDR3 spans 15 amino acids. For the CDR3, the DNA is TGTGCCACCAGCAGCGGTCGGCGGATGAACACTGAAGCTTTCTTT. Protein: CATSSGRRMNTEAFF.

This clone was found a few times. V is TRBV6-1 and J is TRBJ1-5; 10 bases line up with TRBD1. Germline V CDR1 and CDR2: MNHNS, SASEGT. This CDR3 has 19 amino acids. With V trimmed by 4 bases and J by 3 bases, 15 bases remained unmatched. Here the CDR3 reads CASSVTRGQGTRNNQPQHF. As DNA, the CDR3 is TGTGCCAGCAGTGTGACGAGGGGACAGGGGACGCGTAACAATCAGCCCCAGCATTTT.

J is TRBJ1-1 and V is TRBV11-2; D uncertain. Trimming removed 6 bases at V and 3 bases at J, with 11 bases between. This CDR3 is 13 amino acids long. CDR1 is SGHAT and CDR2 is FQNNGV in the germline V gene. The chain's CDR3 is CASSSDRDTEAFF. CDR3 nucleotide sequence: TGTGCCAGCAGTTCCGATCGGGACACTGAAGCTTTCTTT.

The chain recombines TRBV2 with TRBJ2-6; D gene unclear. There are 16 residues in the CDR3. Germline CDR1 is SNHLY and CDR2 is FYNNEI. Between the trimmed V and J ends, which lost 10 bases and 0 bases, there was a span of 16 bases. The DNA of the CDR3 is TGTGCCACCCAAGCTTACGGTTCCTCTGGGGCCAACGTCCTGACTTTC. This codes for CATQAYGSSGANVLTF. Looking up the rest from reference TRBV2 and TRBJ2-6 gives the full variable domain: EPEVTQTPSHQVTQMGQEVILRCVPISNHLYFYWYRQILGQKVEFLVSFYNNEISEKSEIFDDQFSVERPDGSNFTLKIRSTKLEDSAMYFCATQAYGSSGANVLTFGAGSRLTVL.

The chain couples TRBV6-6 to TRBJ1-5, with D possibly TRBD1 on 5 matching bases. The V end lost 2 bases, the J end lost 2 bases, and 10 bases lay between the germline ends. Germline values: CDR1 MNHNY, CDR2 SVGAGI (reference sequence). CDR3 length equals 15 residues. CDR3 coding DNA: TGTGCCAGCAGTTACGCTGGGGGAGGCAATCAGCCCCAGCATTTT. Its protein product is CASSYAGGGNQPQHF.

The rearrangement uses TRBV5-6 and TRBJ2-5; D remains unclear. Trimming took off 0 bases at V and 1 base at J, with 4 bases between the two ends. The CDR3 covers 13 residues. Per the germline V gene, CDR1 is SGHDT and CDR2 is YYEEEE. The CDR3 DNA reads as TGTGCCAGCAGCTTGGTGCCCCAAGAGACCCAGTACTTC. Translating gives CASSLVPQETQYF.

The rearrangement joins TRBV28 to TRBJ1-2; D is uncertain. The germline V and J ends were trimmed by 0 bases and 8 bases, with 16 bases remaining between them. The CDR3 contains 15 residues. Germline V gives CDR1 MDHEN, CDR2 SYDVKM. CDR3 protein: CASSLWMGGPGGYTF. In DNA, the CDR3 is TGTGCCAGCAGTTTATGGATGGGCGGACCAGGAGGCTACACCTTC.

The chain recombines TRBV7-6 with TRBJ1-6; D not resolved. The CDR3 runs 15 residues. V lost 4 bases and J lost 4, with 11 bases in between. CDR1 is SGHVS and CDR2 is FNYEAQ in the germline V gene. The CDR3 sequence: CASSYQPTYNSPLHF. The CDR3 DNA reads TGTGCCAGCAGCTATCAGCCCACATATAATTCACCCCTCCACTTT. Looking up the rest from reference TRBV7-6 and TRBJ1-6 gives the full variable domain: GAGVSQSPRYKVTKRGQDVALRCDPISGHVSLYWYRQALGQGPEFLTYFNYEAQQDKSGLPNDRFSAERPEGSISTLTIQRTEQRDSAMYRCASSYQPTYNSPLHFGNGTRLTVT.